These 7 T cell receptor beta chains were sequenced from one sample in a study of neurological immune-mediated disorders (dated by TCRdb to about 2019). Library construction relied on 5' RACE. TCRdb lists the instrument as Illumina HiSeq 2500. TCRdb passed the public sequencing reads through fastp at Q25 and MiXCR, retaining productive beta sequences. Every distinct CDR3 protein forms one entry, paired with its most common genes and DNA. The sample profile shows approximately 70,000 distinct CDR3 sequences; roughly 3.6% of them were found once. Together, the top ten hold roughly 1.4% of the sample. The sequenced sample consisted of PBMCs. The receptors come from a man aged 25 to 45 with multiple sclerosis.

Ten or more counts support this clonotype. V and J are TRBV5-6 and TRBJ2-7; unclear D gene. The germline gives CDR1 SGHDT, CDR2 YYEEEE. The CDR3 is made up of 13 amino acids. Trimming pared 6 bases from V and 5 bases from J, leaving 15 bases between. The CDR3 nucleotides are TGTGCCAGCACTAGAGGTATCGGTAACGAGCAGTACTTC. Residues: CASTRGIGNEQYF.

This clonotype showed up many times. The V and J genes are TRBV6-6 and TRBJ2-3; a possible D gene is TRBD1 (6 bases). V dropped 3 bases and J dropped 2 bases, with 15 bases sitting between them. Germline V gene lookup returns CDR1 MNHNY and CDR2 SVGAGI (reference sequence). The CDR3 spans 16 residues. In DNA form, the CDR3 reads TGTGCCAGCAGTTATGGTCTAGGGGGTCTCACAGATACGCAGTATTTT. Translated, it gives CASSYGLGGLTDTQYF.

Ten or more counts support this clonotype. The rearrangement links TRBV10-3 to TRBJ2-1, with 8 bases lining up with TRBD1. Losses at the gene ends were 4 bases for V and 4 bases for J; bases not matched to a gene: 3. The length of the CDR3 is 14 residues. Germline V CDR1 and CDR2: ENHRY, SYGVKD. The CDR3 nucleotides are TGTGCCATCAGTGGGACAGGGCTTTACAATGAGCAGTTCTTC. It encodes CAISGTGLYNEQFF.

Ten or more counts support this clonotype. The rearrangement uses TRBV7-2 and TRBJ2-6; 12 nucleotides align to TRBD1. The junction had 4 bases not matched to a gene; V was cut back by 5 bases and J by 2 bases. From germline, CDR1 is SGHTA and CDR2 FQGNSA. The CDR3 totals 17 residues. The CDR3 reads CASSPGTGGAGANVLTF. In DNA form, the CDR3 reads TGTGCCAGCAGCCCCGGGACAGGGGGCGCTGGGGCCAACGTCCTGACTTTC.

This clonotype was seen many times. This chain uses TRBV19 with TRBJ2-3; D perhaps matches TRBD1 (6 bases). With 3 bases removed from V and 5 bases from J, the gap between germline ends came to 9 bases. The V gene's germline CDR1 is LNHDA and CDR2 SQIVND (reference sequence). The CDR3 covers 13 residues. CDR3 amino acids: CASSILGGDTQYF. In nucleotides, the CDR3 is TGTGCCAGTAGTATCCTAGGGGGAGATACGCAGTATTTT.

This clonotype was counted at least ten times. V usage is TRBV5-1 and J usage is TRBJ2-5; D remains unclear. Trimming cost V 0 bases and J 2 bases, with 5 bases left between them. From germline, CDR1 is SGHRS and CDR2 YFSETQ. CDR3 length: 13 amino acids. CDR3: CASSLVLQETQYF. Written as DNA, the CDR3 is TGCGCCAGCAGCTTGGTGCTGCAAGAGACCCAGTACTTC.

In its sample, this clonotype was seen many times. V is TRBV11-3 and J is TRBJ2-1; tentatively, D is TRBD2 (6 bases). CDR1 is SGHNT and CDR2 is YENEEA in the germline V gene. Trimming cost V 5 bases and J 0 bases, with 14 bases left between them. The length of the CDR3 is 16 residues. In DNA, the CDR3 is TGTGCCAGCAGCCCCGGAGGGGAAAGCTCCTACAATGAGCAGTTCTTC. Residues: CASSPGGESSYNEQFF.